The clone carrying this TCR beta chain was detected only a few times. From the reads, TCRdb called clonotypes with MiXCR, one entry per CDR3 protein. This table holds about 130,000 distinct CDR3 sequences, about 10% found once. This record comes from a study of T cell repertoires in cytomegalovirus infection. The sample taken for sequencing was PBMCs. This sequence originates from a human donor in good health (CMV status not recorded). Some clones in this sample may be carry-over from other donors' samples.

CDR3 sequence reads: CATSITGTNTGELFF. The CDR3 DNA follows: TGTGCCACCAGCATCACAGGCACGAACACCGGGGAGCTGTTTTTT. This rearrangement joins TRBV15 to TRBJ2-2, with D tentatively TRBD1 (5 bases). V was cut by 4 bases and J by 0 bases, with 9 bases left in between. There are 15 residues in the CDR3. The V gene's germline CDR1 is LNHNV and CDR2 YYDKDF (reference sequence).